This TCR beta chain was observed in a study of blood T cell repertoires in COVID-19. Study-level background: Both acute and convalescent COVID-19 samples were obtained from the United States, Italy and Spain.

In the authors' workflow: By means of reference gene primer amplification, nucleated cell counts were estimated. The table came from immunoSEQ multiplex PCR; TCRdb's copy has only in-frame clones and leaves some out. The V and J calls and clone size were taken over from that table, and D and trimming were inferred from the DNA. The table lists roughly 90,000 clones, 80% of them singletons. The CDR3 runs 17 residues. This sequence was found in an older woman with acute or convalescent COVID-19. The sample consisted of peripheral blood. The J gene is TRBJ2-4, the V gene TRBV21-1; TRBD2 is the table's D call and was not checked against the DNA. TRBV21-1 corresponds to a pseudogene. The CDR3 sequence: CASSKEEFLVAKNIQYF. The CDR3 DNA follows: TGTGCCAGCAGCAAAGAGGAGTTCCTGGTGGCCAAAAACATTCAGTACTTC.